This TCR beta chain derives from a study of cytomegalovirus exposure and HLA in healthy donors. About the study: Later, an analysis reported that the approximately 120 validation repertoires had used the same platform as the roughly 700 first-cohort repertoires.

Germline trimming cut 4 bases from V and 3 bases from J; bases unmatched to any gene: 5. This CDR3 is built from 15 residues. Germline assignment: CDR1 SGHDN and CDR2 FVKESK. Clones were sequenced by immunoSEQ multiplex PCR, and TCRdb holds only the in-frame ones, with some missing. This table holds roughly 65,000 clones, 80% to 95% found once. Notes on the study in general: As was reported, the classifier diagnosed cytomegalovirus status with high specificity and sensitivity.

Points on this clone: What it binds is not known.

This chain links TRBV14 with TRBJ2-7; 11 nucleotides agree with TRBD2. The sequenced sample consisted of PBMCs. This receptor was obtained from a man younger than 30 in good health and CMV-seropositive. The CDR3 sequence: CASSLTSGSRYEQYF. The CDR3 DNA sequence: TGTGCCAGCAGCCTTACTAGCGGGAGTCGCTACGAGCAGTACTTC.